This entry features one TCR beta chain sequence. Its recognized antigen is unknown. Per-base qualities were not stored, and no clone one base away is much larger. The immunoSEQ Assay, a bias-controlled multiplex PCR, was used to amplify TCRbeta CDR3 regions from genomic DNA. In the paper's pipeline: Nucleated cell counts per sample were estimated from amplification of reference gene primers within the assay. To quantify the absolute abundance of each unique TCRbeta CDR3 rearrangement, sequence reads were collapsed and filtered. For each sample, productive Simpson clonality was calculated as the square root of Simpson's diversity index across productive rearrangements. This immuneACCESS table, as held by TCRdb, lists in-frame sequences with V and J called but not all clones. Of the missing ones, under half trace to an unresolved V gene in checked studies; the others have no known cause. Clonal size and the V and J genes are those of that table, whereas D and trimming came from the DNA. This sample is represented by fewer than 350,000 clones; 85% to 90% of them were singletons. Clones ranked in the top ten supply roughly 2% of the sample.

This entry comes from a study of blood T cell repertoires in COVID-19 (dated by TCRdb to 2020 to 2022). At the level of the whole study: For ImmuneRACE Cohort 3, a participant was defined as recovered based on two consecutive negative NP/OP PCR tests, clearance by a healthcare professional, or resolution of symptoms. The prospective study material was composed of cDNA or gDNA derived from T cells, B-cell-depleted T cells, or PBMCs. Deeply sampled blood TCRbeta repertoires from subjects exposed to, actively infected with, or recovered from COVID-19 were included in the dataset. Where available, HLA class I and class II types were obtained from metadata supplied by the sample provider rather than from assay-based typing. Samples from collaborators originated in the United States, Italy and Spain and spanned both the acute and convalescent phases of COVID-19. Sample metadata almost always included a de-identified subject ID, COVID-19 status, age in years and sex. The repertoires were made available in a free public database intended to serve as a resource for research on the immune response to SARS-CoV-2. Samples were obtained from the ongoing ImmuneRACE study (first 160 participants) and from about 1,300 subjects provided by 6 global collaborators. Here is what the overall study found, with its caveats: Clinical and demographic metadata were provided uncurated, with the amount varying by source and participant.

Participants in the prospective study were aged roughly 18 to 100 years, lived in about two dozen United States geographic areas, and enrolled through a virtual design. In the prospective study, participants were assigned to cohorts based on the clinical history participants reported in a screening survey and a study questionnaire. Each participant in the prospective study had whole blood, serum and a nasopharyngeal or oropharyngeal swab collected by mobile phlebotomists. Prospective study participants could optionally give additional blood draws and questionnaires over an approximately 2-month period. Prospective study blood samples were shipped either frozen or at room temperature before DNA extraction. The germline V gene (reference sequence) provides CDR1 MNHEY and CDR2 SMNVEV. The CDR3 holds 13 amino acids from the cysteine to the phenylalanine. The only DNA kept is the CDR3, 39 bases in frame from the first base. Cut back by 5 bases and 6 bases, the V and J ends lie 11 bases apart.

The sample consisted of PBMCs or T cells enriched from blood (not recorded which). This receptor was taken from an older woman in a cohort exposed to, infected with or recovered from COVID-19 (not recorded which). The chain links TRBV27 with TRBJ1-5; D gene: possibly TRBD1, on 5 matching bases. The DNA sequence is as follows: TGTGCCAGCAGTGTCCAGGGTGGTCAGCCCCAGCATTTT. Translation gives CASSVQGGQPQHF.